One sample yielded the 27 T cell receptor beta chains listed below, sequenced in a study of CD8 T cells in ankylosing spondylitis. General study points: A motif in TCR beta, a set of about 8 highly homologous variants, appeared characteristic of ankylosing spondylitis blood.

Their target antigens are unknown. TCRdb passed the 5' RACE reads through MiXCR, listing each CDR3 protein once. The data contain a few hundred thousand distinct CDR3 sequences, just under 7.5% of them singletons. The sequencing sample was made of blood, either unsorted or a sorted T cell fraction (not recorded which). The receptors come from a male donor with ankylosing spondylitis.

This clonotype has at least ten counts. The chain carries TRBV7-9 and TRBJ2-2; 12 bases align to TRBD2. The V segment lost 5 bases and the J segment 6 bases; nucleotides outside the gene matches: 10. Germline loops: CDR1 SEHNR, CDR2 FQNEAQ (reference sequence). The CDR3 totals 17 residues. The CDR3: CASSHGTSGFEAGELFF. CDR3 DNA sequence: TGTGCCAGCAGCCACGGGACTAGCGGGTTCGAAGCCGGGGAGCTGTTTTTT.

This chain joins TRBV6-2 or TRBV6-3 and TRBJ1-1; TRBD1 matches 7 bases. J gave up 6 bases and V 5 bases, and 9 bases lay outside the gene matches. Germline CDR1 is MNHEY and CDR2 is SVGEGT. The CDR3 spans 14 residues. CDR3: CASSLTTGLAEAFF. Here the CDR3 DNA reads TGTGCCAGCAGTCTGACGACAGGGCTCGCTGAAGCTTTCTTT.

The chain couples TRBV11-2 to TRBJ1-1; 7 bases align to TRBD1. V was clipped by 1 base and J by 3 bases; unmatched bases: 8. CDR1 SGHAT and CDR2 FQNNGV come from the germline V gene. The CDR3 extends over 16 amino acids. CDR3 nucleotides: TGTGCCAGCAGCTTAGGCAGGGGGTCTAGGGACACTGAAGCTTTCTTT. Its protein product is CASSLGRGSRDTEAFF.

As regards this clonotype: A junction boundary mismatches the germline segment, possibly from a read error. V gene TRBV20-1 combines with J gene TRBJ2-2; 8 bases fit TRBD2. CDR3 length: 17 amino acids. The germline V gene encodes CDR1 DFQATT and CDR2 SNEGSKA (reference sequence). CDR3 sequence: CCARDPRGDGGAGELFF. For the CDR3, the DNA is TGCTGTGCTAGAGATCCGCGGGGGGACGGAGGGGCCGGGGAGCTGTTTTTT.

This clonotype was seen repeatedly, ten times or more. V gene TRBV4-3 combines with J gene TRBJ2-2; TRBD2 matches 9 bases. The CDR3 totals 18 residues. Germline lookup yields CDR1 LGHNA and CDR2 YSLEER. V trimming: 1 base; J trimming: 2 bases; junction bases outside the gene matches: 8. CDR3 in amino acids: CASSQVRSSGENTGELFF. The CDR3 nucleotides are TGCGCCAGCAGCCAAGTGAGGTCTAGCGGGGAAAACACCGGGGAGCTGTTTTTT.

This clonotype was counted only a few times. V and J are TRBV4-3 and TRBJ1-5; the D is unclear. The CDR3 contains 15 residues. Germline loops: CDR1 LGHNA, CDR2 YSLEER. The germline V and J ends were trimmed by 0 bases and 6 bases, with 12 bases remaining between them. This chain's CDR3 is CASSQDTRTSQPQHF. The DNA for the CDR3 is TGCGCCAGCAGCCAAGATACCCGGACGAGTCAGCCCCAGCATTTT.

This clonotype occurred a few times. This sequence joins TRBV6-5 and TRBJ2-7, with 7 bases aligning to TRBD2. CDR1 is MNHEY, CDR2 SVGAGI, per germline. The CDR3 is 14 residues long. V lost 5 bases and J lost 2; bases outside the gene matches: 6. In DNA form, the CDR3 reads TGTGCCAGCAGTAACGGGGGGTCACCCTACGAGCAGTACTTC. Its translation: CASSNGGSPYEQYF.

This clonotype was observed many times. The chain has TRBV10-1 and TRBJ2-1; D call uncertain. The germline CDR1 and CDR2 sequences are WNHNN and SYGVQD (reference sequence). The ends were cut back, 6 bases at V and 8 bases at J, with 20 bases in the middle. The CDR3 has 15 amino acids. The DNA of the CDR3 is TGCGCCAGCAGCCTAGGGTCGGGTGGCGGTGATGAGCAGTTCTTC. This gives the protein CASSLGSGGGDEQFF.

This clonotype was picked up many times. The rearrangement links TRBV28 to TRBJ2-2; 9 bases are a match to TRBD2. The germline gives CDR1 MDHEN, CDR2 SYDVKM. This CDR3 contains 16 residues. Trimming cost V 4 bases and J 6 bases; bases outside gene matches: 9. DNA of the CDR3: TGTGCCAGCAGTTCCCAGGGGGTAGCGGGAGCCGGGGAGCTGTTTTTT. This encodes CASSSQGVAGAGELFF.

This clonotype appeared many times. The rearrangement uses TRBV29-1 and TRBJ1-2; TRBD1 is a possible D gene (5 bases). This CDR3 comprises 12 residues. Deletions cut 3 bases from V and 4 bases from J, with 9 bases between. CDR1 SQVTM and CDR2 ANQGSEA come from the germline V gene. Here the CDR3 DNA reads TGCAGCGTTGAGGACACTTTCTATGGCTACACCTTC. Its protein is CSVEDTFYGYTF.

About this clonotype itself: This clone may be a read error of a much larger clone one base away. V is TRBV7-6 and J is TRBJ2-2, with D possibly TRBD1 on 5 matching bases. V lost 6 bases to trimming and J lost 5 bases, with 13 bases between them. The CDR3 consists of 14 residues. Germline lookup yields CDR1 SGHVS and CDR2 FNYEAQ. The DNA of the CDR3 is TGTGCCAGCAGATTTAGCAGGGAAACCGGGGAGCTGTTTTTT. Its protein product is CASRFSRETGELFF.

This clonotype was counted at least ten times. V usage is TRBV6-2 or TRBV6-3 and J usage is TRBJ2-3, with D tentatively TRBD1 or TRBD2 (5 bases each). The CDR3 is 14 amino acids. Trimming took off 2 bases at V and 13 bases at J, with 19 bases between the two ends. CDR1 is MNHEY and CDR2 is SVGEGT in the germline V gene. The CDR3 spells CASSYGTQGDREYF. The DNA of the CDR3 is TGTGCCAGCAGTTACGGGACCCAGGGAGATAGAGAGTATTTT.

At least ten counts were recorded for this clonotype. J is TRBJ2-7 and V is TRBV7-9; D remains unclear. The ends were cut back, 5 bases at V and 7 bases at J, with 12 bases in the middle. There are 12 residues in the CDR3. In germline, CDR1 is SEHNR, CDR2 FQNEAQ (reference sequence). CDR3 sequence: CASSPSPWEQYF. In DNA form, the CDR3 reads TGTGCCAGCAGCCCGTCCCCCTGGGAGCAGTACTTC.

This clonotype appeared a few times. J is TRBJ2-2 and V is TRBV24-1, with D perhaps TRBD2 (6 bases). Trimming took 7 bases from V and 3 from J, leaving 11 bases between them. Germline-derived CDR1 and CDR2 are KGHDR and SFDVKD. This CDR3 spans 14 amino acids. The CDR3 here is CATRGGDDTGELFF. CDR3 nucleotides: TGTGCCACCAGGGGGGGAGACGACACCGGGGAGCTGTTTTTT.

This clonotype was observed many times. The chain links TRBV27 to TRBJ2-3; TRBD2 matches at 8 bases. J gave up 6 bases and V 6 bases, and 14 bases lay outside the gene matches. From germline, CDR1 is MNHEY and CDR2 SMNVEV (reference sequence). This CDR3 has 16 amino acids. The DNA of the CDR3 is TGTGCCAGCAGCAAAACCGGGACTAGGGGGTCTGATACGCAGTATTTT. It is translated as CASSKTGTRGSDTQYF.

This clonotype occurred many times. The chain has TRBV4-1 and TRBJ2-2; a possible D gene is TRBD1 (6 bases). Germline CDR1 and CDR2: MGHRA and YSYEKL. This CDR3 has 15 residues. The V end lost 4 bases, the J end lost 1 base, and 10 bases lay between the germline ends. The CDR3 sequence: CASSPPGQNTGELFF. The CDR3 nucleotides are TGCGCCAGCAGCCCACCGGGACAGAACACCGGGGAGCTGTTTTTT.

The chain uses TRBV4-2 and TRBJ2-1, with 9 bases aligning to TRBD2. The CDR3 has 16 amino acids. Per germline, CDR1 LGHNA and CDR2 YNFKEQ. V gave up 0 bases and J gave up 6 bases; unmatched junction bases: 6. The CDR3, as DNA: TGTGCCAGCAGCCAAGACCCTAGCGGGGCCGTCAATGAGCAGTTCTTC. Its protein is CASSQDPSGAVNEQFF.

This clonotype has only a few counts. The V gene is TRBV9, the J gene TRBJ2-2; no reliable D call. The CDR3 has 12 residues. Germline V lookup: CDR1 SGDLS, CDR2 YYNGEE. Trimming cost V 3 bases and J 3 bases, with 3 bases left between them. The CDR3 DNA reads as TGTGCCAGCAGCGGATACACCGGGGAGCTGTTTTTT. It is translated as CASSGYTGELFF.

This clonotype was detected many times. The V gene is TRBV6-2 or TRBV6-3, the J gene TRBJ1-2; 10 positions agree with TRBD1. Germline V CDR1 and CDR2: MNHEY, SVGEGT. The CDR3 runs to 15 residues. Losses at the gene ends were 0 bases for V and 4 bases for J; bases not matched to a gene: 2. The DNA of the CDR3 is TGTGCCAGCAGTTACTCGGACAGGGGGATCTATGGCTACACCTTC. It is translated as CASSYSDRGIYGYTF.

V is TRBV7-2 and J is TRBJ1-1; 10 bases fit TRBD1. Germline CDR1 SGHTA, CDR2 FQGNSA. The trim removed 8 bases at V and 5 bases at J, leaving 5 bases unmatched. The CDR3 runs 13 residues. CDR3 nucleotide sequence: TGTGCCAGCGCCGACAGGGGGCTAACTGAAGCTTTCTTT. Translated, it gives CASADRGLTEAFF.

This clonotype has ten or more counts. This chain connects TRBV6-2 or TRBV6-3 to TRBJ2-7, with D hard to call. Germline V gene sequence: CDR1 MNHEY, CDR2 SVGEGT. Trimming removed 3 bases from V and 5 bases from J, with 11 bases in between. CDR3 length: 13 amino acids. In nucleotides, the CDR3 is TGTGCCAGCAGTTATTTCCCCGGCCACGAGCAGTACTTC. It encodes CASSYFPGHEQYF.

This clonotype was observed at least ten times. This chain uses TRBV27 with TRBJ1-5; the D is unclear. CDR3 length equals 12 residues. V lost 6 bases and J 11 bases, leaving 14 bases between the germline ends. Germline V gene lookup returns CDR1 MNHEY and CDR2 SMNVEV (reference sequence). The CDR3 DNA is TGTGCCAGCAGCTCCCATGGTGTATCCCAGCATTTT. Protein product: CASSSHGVSQHF.

At least ten counts were recorded for this clonotype. V and J are TRBV7-9 and TRBJ2-5; 13 bases are shared with TRBD2. CDR1 SEHNR and CDR2 FQNEAQ come from the germline V gene (reference sequence). V gave up 8 bases and J gave up 6 bases; unmatched junction bases: 6. The CDR3 covers 14 residues. CDR3 DNA sequence: TGTGCCAGCCTGACTAGCGGGGGGAAGAAGACCCAGTACTTC. Translating gives CASLTSGGKKTQYF.

This chain links TRBV5-4 with TRBJ1-2, with no clear D. The CDR3 length is 14 residues. V was pared by 0 bases and J by 4 bases, with 10 bases between. CDR1 is SGHNT and CDR2 is YYREEE in the germline V gene (reference sequence). Written as DNA, the CDR3 is TGTGCCAGCAGCTTGGAGAGGCAAGTCTATGGCTACACCTTC. Translating gives CASSLERQVYGYTF.

Comments on this clonotype: A much larger clonotype is one base distant, so this may be a read error. V is TRBV12-3 or TRBV12-4 and J is TRBJ2-1; 12 nucleotides agree with TRBD2. V was clipped by 8 bases and J by 4 bases; unmatched bases: 9. This CDR3 spans 16 amino acids. As DNA, the CDR3 is TGTGCCAGCTGGGACGGACTAGCGGGAATTTACAATGAGCAGTTCTTC. Translated: CASWDGLAGIYNEQFF.

This clonotype was recorded many times. The chain combines TRBV9 with TRBJ1-1; no firm D call. Germline values: CDR1 SGDLS, CDR2 YYNGEE. This CDR3 region has 15 residues. V lost 4 bases and J 2 bases, leaving 15 bases between the germline ends. CDR3 sequence reads: CASSFRESVNTEAFF. Written as DNA, the CDR3 is TGTGCCAGCAGCTTCCGAGAGTCGGTAAACACTGAAGCTTTCTTT.

This clonotype has ten or more counts. The V call is TRBV20-1, the J call TRBJ2-2; D gene unclear. The V and J ends lost 3 bases and 4 bases respectively, with 12 bases between them. The CDR3 is 14 amino acids. CDR1 DFQATT and CDR2 SNEGSKA come from the germline V gene (reference sequence). In DNA, the CDR3 is TGCAGTGCTAGGTTTCCGCGAGTCACCGGGGAGCTGTTTTTT. Its protein is CSARFPRVTGELFF.